This TCR beta chain was sequenced for a study of cytomegalovirus exposure and HLA in healthy donors. PCR was performed using 60 Vbeta and 13 Jbeta primers. The repertoire was sequenced with immunoSEQ multiplex PCR; TCRdb's copy has only in-frame clones and lacks some. The sample shows around 170,000 clones, roughly 75% of them seen only once. The length of the CDR3 is 18 residues. CDR1 is PRHDT, CDR2 FYEKMQ, per germline (reference sequence). Losses at the gene ends were 4 bases for V and 0 bases for J; bases not matched to a gene: 10. Sequencing was carried out using PBMCs. This receptor was identified in a woman between 25 and 40 years old in good health and CMV-seronegative. The V call is TRBV13, the J call TRBJ2-1; 9 bases are shared with TRBD2. The CDR3 reads CASSSIALAGSSYNEQFF. DNA of the CDR3: TGTGCCAGCAGCTCAATCGCTCTAGCGGGGAGCTCCTACAATGAGCAGTTCTTC.